The TCR beta chain under discussion was sequenced for a study of cytomegalovirus exposure and HLA in healthy donors. A note on this clone: Its antigen remains unidentified.

This CDR3 is 17 amino acids long. With 3 bases removed from V and 8 bases from J, the gap between germline ends came to 23 bases. The V gene's germline CDR1 is LNHDA and CDR2 SQIVND (reference sequence). General study points: Presence/absence analyses supposed approximately even sequencing depth among donors. Among the sequence variants, a highly shared cluster was likely an artifact of sequencing.

The PCR made use of 60 Vbeta and 13 Jbeta primers. Measured with immunoSEQ multiplex PCR; TCRdb has only the in-frame clones, and not every one. This sample has 150,000 to 200,000 clones, with approximately 80% found just once. This TCR came from a male donor in good health and CMV-seropositive. Sequenced sample: PBMCs. The V call is TRBV19, the J call TRBJ1-3; no clear D gene. The DNA for the CDR3 is TGTGCCAGTAGTATCGGTGTCCTCCTAAGTGTCCGGGACACCATATATTTT. It yields the protein CASSIGVLLSVRDTIYF.